This TCR beta chain was retrieved from a study of shared clonotypes between healthy human individuals. The V gene's germline CDR1 is SGHRS and CDR2 YFSETQ. Between the trimmed V and J ends, which lost 0 bases and 7 bases, there was a span of 19 bases. The CDR3 length is 16 residues. The method was immunoSEQ multiplex PCR; TCRdb's version includes in-frame clones alone and lacks a portion of them. Here the sample spans 2 million to 2.5 million clones, approximately 94% being singletons. V is TRBV5-1 and J is TRBJ1-1; D gene uncertain. Sequencing used naive CD4+ T cells sorted from blood. Subset indicated: CD45RA+ positively selected. The sequence was collected from a man between 18 and 29 years old in good health. The CDR3 DNA reads TGCGCCAGCAGCTTGGGAGGAGGGCAGTCGTTTAGTGAAGCTTTCTTT. It codes for CASSLGGGQSFSEAFF. Full variable domain (rest looked up from reference TRBV5-1 and TRBJ1-1): KAGVTQTPRYLIKTRGQQVTLSCSPISGHRSVSWYQQTPGQGLQFLFEYFSETQRNKGNFPGRFSGRQFSNSRSEMNVSTLELGDSALYLCASSLGGGQSFSEAFFGQGTRLTVV.